This TCR beta chain was obtained from a study of T-cell memory formation after mild COVID-19. Points on this clonotype: Its antigen is not known.

It was 5'RACE with constant-segment primers that produced the TCR alpha and TCR beta cDNA libraries, which carried sample barcodes and UMIs. TCRdb re-derived calls from the 5' RACE reads in MiXCR, one entry per CDR3 protein. The sample carries 350,000 to 450,000 distinct CDR3 sequences, roughly 20% recorded once. Study conclusions and caveats: Detection of some responders pre-infection suggested pre-existing cross-reactive memory T cells participated.

Trimming shortened V by 6 bases and J by 0 bases, and 10 bases separated the two germline ends. CDR3 length: 14 amino acids. The chain carries TRBV12-3 or TRBV12-4 and TRBJ2-3; D is uncertain. This receptor was taken from an adult woman who had mild COVID-19 (a few samples of this study predate the infection). Cell type and time point are not known. The sequenced sample was PBMCs or a T cell subset sorted from them (not recorded which). The CDR3 DNA sequence: TGTGCCAGCAGGGCACAGATTAGCACAGATACGCAGTATTTT. This sequence encodes CASRAQISTDTQYF.